The next 23 T cell receptor beta chains were all read from a single sample in a study of cytomegalovirus exposure and HLA in healthy donors. The primer mix had 60 Vbeta and 13 Jbeta primers. Clones were sequenced by immunoSEQ multiplex PCR, and TCRdb holds only the in-frame ones, with some missing. The sample lists some 91,000 clones, more than 55% occurring once. The sequenced material came from PBMCs. The receptor source for this set is a human donor in good health.

The chain uses TRBV18 and TRBJ1-6, with TRBD1 matching 7 bases. Germline-derived CDR1 and CDR2 are KGHSH and LQKENI. With 8 bases clipped from V and 7 bases from J, the junction kept 5 bases outside the gene matches. The length of the CDR3 is 13 residues. The CDR3 reads CASRGQRNSPLHF. CDR3 DNA sequence: TGTGCCAGCCGGGGACAGAGAAATTCACCCCTCCACTTT.

This chain joins TRBV2 and TRBJ1-1, with 7 bases matching TRBD1. The trim removed 4 bases at V and 6 bases at J, leaving 14 bases unmatched. CDR3 length: 16 amino acids. CDR1 and CDR2 (germline): SNHLY, FYNNEI. This chain's CDR3 is CASSVDPPQGGAEAFF. The CDR3 coding sequence is TGTGCCAGCAGTGTCGATCCCCCCCAGGGGGGCGCTGAAGCTTTCTTT.

With regard to this clone: The conserved final phenylalanine or tryptophan is absent from the CDR3, which likely points to a read error. The chain combines TRBV4-3 with TRBJ2-7, with D possibly being TRBD2 (6 bases). Germline CDR1 is LGHNA and CDR2 is YSLEER. The CDR3 sequence is 14 residues long. V lost 1 base, J lost 3 bases, and 10 bases lay in between. The DNA of the CDR3 is TGCGCCAGCAGCCAAGGGAGGAGGGTCTACGAGCAGTACCTC. This translates into CASSQGRRVYEQYL.

CDR3 coding DNA: TGTGCCAGCAGTTACGTCGCGGCCAGAGAGAACACTGAAGCTTTCTTT. It translates to CASSYVAARENTEAFF. The chain couples TRBV6-5 to TRBJ1-1; D unclear. Deletions cut 2 bases from V and 1 base from J, with 14 bases between. The CDR3 contains 16 residues. The germline CDR1 and CDR2 sequences are MNHEY and SVGAGI.

This clone was observed a handful of times. V and J are TRBV6-6 and TRBJ1-2; possibly TRBD1 for D (5 bases). Trimming left V 9 bases short and J 8 bases short, with 13 bases between. CDR1 is MNHNY and CDR2 is SVGAGI in the germline V gene (reference sequence). This CDR3 is built from 11 residues. In nucleotides, the CDR3 is TGTGCCAGTTCAGGGTTTCGAGGCTACACCTTC. It encodes CASSGFRGYTF.

The chain joins TRBV11-3 to TRBJ2-2, with unresolved D. There are 13 residues in the CDR3. Germline-derived CDR1 and CDR2 are SGHNT and YENEEA. V dropped 5 bases and J dropped 5 bases, with 9 bases sitting between them. CDR3 residues: CASSLRETGELFF. The CDR3 DNA reads as TGTGCCAGCAGCCTCCGTGAGACCGGGGAGCTGTTTTTT. Together with reference TRBV11-3 and TRBJ2-2, the CDR3 gives the full variable domain: EAGVVQSPRYKIIEKKQPVAFWCNPISGHNTLYWYLQNLGQGPELLIRYENEEAVDDSQLPKDRFSAERLKGVDSTLKIQPAELGDSAVYLCASSLRETGELFFGEGSRLTVL.

The rearrangement uses TRBV7-2 and TRBJ2-3; D is perhaps TRBD1 (6 bases). Germline lookup yields CDR1 SGHTA and CDR2 FQGNSA. V was clipped by 2 bases and J by 6 bases, with 12 bases between them. This CDR3 contains 14 residues. The CDR3 coding sequence is TGTGCCAGCAGCTTACAGGGGTTCGAGGATACGCAGTATTTT. Encoded protein: CASSLQGFEDTQYF.

The gene calls are TRBV5-4 and TRBJ2-5, with D tentatively TRBD2 (6 bases). Germline assignment: CDR1 SGHNT and CDR2 YYREEE (reference sequence). Between the trimmed V and J ends, which lost 5 bases and 1 base, there was a span of 9 bases. The CDR3 is 13 amino acids. CDR3 amino acids: CASSPGLQETQYF. DNA of the CDR3: TGTGCCAGCAGTCCGGGACTCCAAGAGACCCAGTACTTC.

The chain links TRBV18 to TRBJ2-2, with D maybe TRBD2 (7 bases). CDR1 is KGHSH, CDR2 LQKENI, per germline. V gave up 2 bases and J gave up 6 bases, with 19 bases separating them. The CDR3 sequence is 17 residues long. CDR3 sequence (DNA): TGTGCCAGCTCACCAATTAATAATGCGGGGGCCGCCGGGGAGCTGTTTTTT. It encodes CASSPINNAGAAGELFF.

This clone occurred a few times. This chain connects TRBV11-3 to TRBJ2-1; D may be TRBD2 (5 bases). This CDR3 contains 16 residues. Germline V gene lookup returns CDR1 SGHNT and CDR2 YENEEA. V was clipped by 1 base and J by 0 bases, with 10 bases between them. The CDR3 sequence: CASSLGVASSYNEQFF. Here the CDR3 DNA reads TGTGCCAGCAGCTTAGGTGTAGCGAGCTCCTACAATGAGCAGTTCTTC.

This chain links TRBV2 with TRBJ1-2, with TRBD1 matching 7 bases. Germline CDR1 reads SNHLY; CDR2 reads FYNNEI. Trimming cost V 6 bases and J 4 bases; bases outside gene matches: 2. The length of the CDR3 is 12 residues. The CDR3 DNA follows: TGTGCCAGCAGCGGGACAGTCTATGGCTACACCTTC. It encodes CASSGTVYGYTF. Full variable domain (outside the CDR3, taken from reference TRBV2 and TRBJ1-2): EPEVTQTPSHQVTQMGQEVILRCVPISNHLYFYWYRQILGQKVEFLVSFYNNEISEKSEIFDDQFSVERPDGSNFTLKIRSTKLEDSAMYFCASSGTVYGYTFGSGTRLTVV.

V gene TRBV18 combines with J gene TRBJ2-7; D uncertain. The CDR3 is made up of 13 amino acids. V was pared by 6 bases and J by 2 bases, with 11 bases between. Germline CDR1 reads KGHSH; CDR2 reads LQKENI. CDR3 in DNA: TGTGCCAGCTCGCCTAAATCGGCCTACGAGCAGTACTTC. It yields the protein CASSPKSAYEQYF.

Only one count was recorded for this clone. This sequence joins TRBV18 and TRBJ2-5; weak D call: TRBD1 (6 bases). The CDR3 extends over 13 amino acids. V was cut by 3 bases and J by 4 bases, with 9 bases left in between. Germline assignment: CDR1 KGHSH and CDR2 LQKENI. CDR3 protein: CASSPRGGETQYF. The CDR3 bases are TGTGCCAGCTCACCTCGAGGGGGAGAGACCCAGTACTTC.

Only one count was recorded for this clone. The chain carries TRBV18 and TRBJ1-1; 8 nucleotides match TRBD1. The V and J ends lost 6 bases and 10 bases, in that order; junction bases with no gene match: 19. Germline CDR1 KGHSH, CDR2 LQKENI. The CDR3 consists of 16 residues. The chain's CDR3 is CASSRTPGGEGWGAFF. The DNA for the CDR3 is TGTGCCAGCTCGAGAACCCCAGGGGGCGAGGGATGGGGAGCTTTCTTT.

This clone was detected only a few times. The chain couples TRBV5-6 to TRBJ2-5; 11 nucleotides align to TRBD2. V dropped 4 bases and J dropped 3; count of bases not matched to a gene: 2. Germline CDR1 SGHDT, CDR2 YYEEEE. The length of the CDR3 is 14 residues. This CDR3 is CASSPTSGEETQYF. CDR3 sequence (DNA): TGTGCCAGCAGCCCGACTAGCGGGGAAGAGACCCAGTACTTC. The variable domain in full, completed from reference TRBV5-6 and TRBJ2-5, reads DAGVTQSPTHLIKTRGQQVTLRCSPKSGHDTVSWYQQALGQGPQFIFQYYEEEERQRGNFPDRFSGHQFPNYSSELNVNALLLGDSALYLCASSPTSGEETQYFGPGTRLLVL.

V and J are TRBV11-3 and TRBJ1-2; weak D call: TRBD1 (5 bases). CDR1 and CDR2 (germline): SGHNT, YENEEA. The CDR3 spans 12 residues. V lost 5 bases to trimming and J lost 4 bases, with 8 bases between them. The DNA of the CDR3 is TGTGCCAGCAGCAGGGGTCCCTATGGCTACACCTTC. This encodes CASSRGPYGYTF. Full variable domain (outside the CDR3, taken from reference TRBV11-3 and TRBJ1-2): EAGVVQSPRYKIIEKKQPVAFWCNPISGHNTLYWYLQNLGQGPELLIRYENEEAVDDSQLPKDRFSAERLKGVDSTLKIQPAELGDSAVYLCASSRGPYGYTFGSGTRLTVV.

The chain is built from TRBV2 and TRBJ1-5; D ambiguous. CDR1 and CDR2 from the germline V gene are SNHLY and FYNNEI. CDR3 size: 13 residues. The V end was cut by 6 bases, the J end by 8 bases, with 14 bases between. The CDR3 region has the DNA TGTGCCAGCAGGGGCAGGTCAGAGAAGCCCCAGCATTTT. Translating gives CASRGRSEKPQHF.

V gene TRBV2 combines with J gene TRBJ2-2; TRBD2 is a possible D gene (6 bases). The V gene lost 7 bases and the J gene lost 5 bases, with 20 bases spanning the gap. The CDR3 loop spans 16 amino acids. Germline CDR1 SNHLY, CDR2 FYNNEI. This CDR3 is CASKRFGGGGTGELFF. In DNA, the CDR3 is TGTGCCAGCAAGAGGTTCGGGGGTGGTGGTACCGGGGAGCTGTTTTTT.

The chain combines TRBV5-1 with TRBJ2-3; a possible D gene is TRBD1 (5 bases). This CDR3 is 15 amino acids long. CDR1 is SGHRS and CDR2 is YFSETQ in the germline V gene. Trimming pared 2 bases from V and 2 bases from J, leaving 12 bases between. The CDR3 loop is CASSFNGAITDTQYF. The CDR3 nucleotides are TGCGCCAGCAGCTTCAATGGGGCCATCACAGATACGCAGTATTTT.

This clone came up a few times. The V gene is TRBV5-5, the J gene TRBJ2-2; D might be TRBD1 (5 bases). V lost 5 bases and J 2 bases, leaving 16 bases between the germline ends. Germline V gives CDR1 SGHKS, CDR2 YYEKEE (reference sequence). The CDR3 length is 16 residues. The CDR3 coding sequence is TGTGCCAGCAGACCTATTGGACACTTAAACACCGGGGAGCTGTTTTTT. Protein: CASRPIGHLNTGELFF.

The CDR3 nucleotides are TGTGCCAGCAGCCTCCGACAGATGAACACTGAAGCTTTCTTT. This gives the protein CASSLRQMNTEAFF. V and J are TRBV9 and TRBJ1-1; D is possibly TRBD1 (5 bases). This CDR3 is built from 14 residues. Trimming cost V 4 bases and J 0 bases, with 10 bases left between them. Germline V gives CDR1 SGDLS, CDR2 YYNGEE.

The rearrangement joins TRBV6-1 to TRBJ1-1, with 9 bases matching TRBD1. V was clipped by 3 bases and J by 5 bases; unmatched bases: 10. The CDR3 covers 16 residues. Germline V lookup: CDR1 MNHNS, CDR2 SASEGT. The CDR3 DNA reads as TGTGCCAGCAGTGAGAGGTATCAGACAGGGGGGACTGAAGCTTTCTTT. This encodes CASSERYQTGGTEAFF.

The chain joins TRBV14 to TRBJ2-1; the D is unclear. V lost 0 bases to trimming and J lost 11 bases, with 11 bases between them. Germline CDR1 is SGHDN and CDR2 is FVKESK. There are 13 residues in the CDR3. The CDR3 sequence is CASSQDALRKQFF. For the CDR3, the DNA is TGTGCCAGCAGCCAAGACGCACTCCGAAAGCAGTTCTTC.